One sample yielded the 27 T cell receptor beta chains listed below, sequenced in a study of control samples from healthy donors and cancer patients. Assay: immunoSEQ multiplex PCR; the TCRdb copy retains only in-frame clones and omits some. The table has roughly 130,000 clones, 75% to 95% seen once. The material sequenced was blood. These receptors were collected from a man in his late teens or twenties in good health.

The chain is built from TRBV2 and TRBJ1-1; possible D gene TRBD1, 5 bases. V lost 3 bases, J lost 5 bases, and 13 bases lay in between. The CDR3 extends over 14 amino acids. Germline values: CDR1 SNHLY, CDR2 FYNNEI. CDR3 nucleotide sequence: TGTGCCAGCAGTGAGACGGGGCGAGGGACTGAAGCTTTCTTT. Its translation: CASSETGRGTEAFF.

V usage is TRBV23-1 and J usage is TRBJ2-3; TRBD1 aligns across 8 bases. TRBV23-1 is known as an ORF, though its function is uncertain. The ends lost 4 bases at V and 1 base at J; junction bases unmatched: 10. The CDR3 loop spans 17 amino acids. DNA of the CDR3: TGCGCCAGCAGTCCGACCTCAGGACAGGGTGGCACAGATACGCAGTATTTT. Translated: CASSPTSGQGGTDTQYF.

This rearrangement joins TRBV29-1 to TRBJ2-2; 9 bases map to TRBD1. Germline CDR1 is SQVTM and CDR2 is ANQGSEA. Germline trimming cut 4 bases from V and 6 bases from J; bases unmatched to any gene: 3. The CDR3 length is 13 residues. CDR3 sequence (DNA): TGCAGCGTTGCACAGGGGGCGGCCGGGGAGCTGTTTTTT. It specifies CSVAQGAAGELFF.

In nucleotides, the CDR3 is TGTGCCAGCAGCTTGGAGTTTGGGGGGGGCGGTAGAAACATTCAGTACTTC. It codes for CASSLEFGGGGRNIQYF. The chain links TRBV5-4 to TRBJ2-4; weak D call: TRBD2 (7 bases). The germline CDR1 and CDR2 sequences are SGHNT and YYREEE (reference sequence). The CDR3 extends over 17 amino acids. Trimming removed 0 bases from V and 6 bases from J, with 19 bases in between.

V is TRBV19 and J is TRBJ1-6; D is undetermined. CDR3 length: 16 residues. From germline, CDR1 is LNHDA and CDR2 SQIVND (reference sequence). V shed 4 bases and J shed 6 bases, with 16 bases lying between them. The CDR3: CASSNRHGLGNSPLHF. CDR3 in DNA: TGTGCCAGTAGTAATCGTCACGGCCTGGGTAATTCACCCCTCCACTTT.

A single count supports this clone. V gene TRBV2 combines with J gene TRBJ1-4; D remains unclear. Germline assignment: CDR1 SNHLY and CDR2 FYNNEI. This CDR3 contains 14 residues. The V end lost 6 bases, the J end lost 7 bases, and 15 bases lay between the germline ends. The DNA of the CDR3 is TGTGCCAGCAGGCAGATAGGCGAGGGTGAAAAACTGTTTTTT. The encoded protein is CASRQIGEGEKLFF.

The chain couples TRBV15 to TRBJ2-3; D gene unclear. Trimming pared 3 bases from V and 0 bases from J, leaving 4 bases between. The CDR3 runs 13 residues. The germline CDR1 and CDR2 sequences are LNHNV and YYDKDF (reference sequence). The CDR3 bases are TGTGCCACCAGCAGGCAAAGCACAGATACGCAGTATTTT. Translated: CATSRQSTDTQYF.

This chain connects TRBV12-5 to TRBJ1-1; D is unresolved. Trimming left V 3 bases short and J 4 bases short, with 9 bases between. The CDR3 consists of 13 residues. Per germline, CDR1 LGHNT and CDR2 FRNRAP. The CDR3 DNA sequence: TGTGCTAGTGGTTTCAAGGGTGCCACTGAAGCTTTCTTT. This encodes CASGFKGATEAFF.

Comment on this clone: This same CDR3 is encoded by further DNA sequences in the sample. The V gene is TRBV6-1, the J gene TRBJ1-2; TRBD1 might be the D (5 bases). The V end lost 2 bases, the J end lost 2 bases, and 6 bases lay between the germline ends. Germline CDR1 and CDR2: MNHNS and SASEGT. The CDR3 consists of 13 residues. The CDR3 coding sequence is TGTGCCAGCAGTGAATCAGGGAACTATGGCTACACCTTC. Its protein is CASSESGNYGYTF.

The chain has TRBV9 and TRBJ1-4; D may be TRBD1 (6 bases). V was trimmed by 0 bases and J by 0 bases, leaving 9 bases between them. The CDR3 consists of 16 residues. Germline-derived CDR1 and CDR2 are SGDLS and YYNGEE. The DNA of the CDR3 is TGTGCCAGCAGCGTAGGGGGGGCCGCAACTAATGAAAAACTGTTTTTT. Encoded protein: CASSVGGAATNEKLFF. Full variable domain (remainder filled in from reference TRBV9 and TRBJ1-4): DSGVTQTPKHLITATGQRVTLRCSPRSGDLSVYWYQQSLDQGLQFLIQYYNGEERAKGNILERFSAQQFPDLHSELNLSSLELGDSALYFCASSVGGAATNEKLFFGSGTQLSVL.

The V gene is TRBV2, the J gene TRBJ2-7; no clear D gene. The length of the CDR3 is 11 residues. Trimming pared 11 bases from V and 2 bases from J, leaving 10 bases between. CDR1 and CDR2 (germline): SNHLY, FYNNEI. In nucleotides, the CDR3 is TGTGCCGGATCAGGAGCCTACGAGCAGTACTTC. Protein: CAGSGAYEQYF.

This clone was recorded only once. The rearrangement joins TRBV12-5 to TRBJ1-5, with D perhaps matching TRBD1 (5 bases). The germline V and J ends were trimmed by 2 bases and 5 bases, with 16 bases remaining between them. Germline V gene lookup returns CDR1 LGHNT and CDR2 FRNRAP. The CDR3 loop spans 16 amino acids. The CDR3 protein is CASGLPAGRTYQPQHF. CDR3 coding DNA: TGTGCTAGTGGTTTGCCGGCGGGGCGGACTTATCAGCCCCAGCATTTT.

The CDR3 loop is CASSEGRQNTEAFF. In DNA, the CDR3 is TGTGCCAGCAGTGAAGGGCGGCAGAACACTGAAGCTTTCTTT. This rearrangement joins TRBV2 to TRBJ1-1; D unresolved. The V gene's germline CDR1 is SNHLY and CDR2 FYNNEI. This CDR3 has 14 amino acids. Trimming left V 1 base short and J 1 base short, with 7 bases between.

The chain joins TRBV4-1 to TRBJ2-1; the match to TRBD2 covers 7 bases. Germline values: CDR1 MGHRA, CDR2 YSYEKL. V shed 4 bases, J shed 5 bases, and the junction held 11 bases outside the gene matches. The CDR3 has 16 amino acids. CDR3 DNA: TGCGCCAGCAGCCCAGCCCGGGACTACCAAGACAATGAGCAGTTCTTC. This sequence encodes CASSPARDYQDNEQFF.

CDR3 residues: CASSLNDNDYGYTF. DNA of the CDR3: TGTGCCAGCAGCCTGAACGACAACGACTATGGCTACACCTTC. This sequence joins TRBV13 and TRBJ1-2; D is ambiguous. The V end was cut by 5 bases, the J end by 3 bases, with 13 bases between. The V gene's germline CDR1 is PRHDT and CDR2 FYEKMQ (reference sequence). The CDR3 has 14 amino acids.

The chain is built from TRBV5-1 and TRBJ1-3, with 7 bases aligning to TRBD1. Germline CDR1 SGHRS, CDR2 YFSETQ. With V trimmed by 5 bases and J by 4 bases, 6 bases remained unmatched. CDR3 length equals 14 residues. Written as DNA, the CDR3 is TGCGCCAGCAGAGATCCGGGACAGGGAAACACCATATATTTT. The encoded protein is CASRDPGQGNTIYF.

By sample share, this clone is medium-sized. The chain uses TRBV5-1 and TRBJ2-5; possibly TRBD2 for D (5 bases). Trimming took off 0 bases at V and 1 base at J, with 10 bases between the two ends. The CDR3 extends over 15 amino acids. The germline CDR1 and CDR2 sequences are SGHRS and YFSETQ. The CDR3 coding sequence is TGCGCCAGCAGCTTGGCGGCGGGCTTCCAAGAGACCCAGTACTTC. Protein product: CASSLAAGFQETQYF.

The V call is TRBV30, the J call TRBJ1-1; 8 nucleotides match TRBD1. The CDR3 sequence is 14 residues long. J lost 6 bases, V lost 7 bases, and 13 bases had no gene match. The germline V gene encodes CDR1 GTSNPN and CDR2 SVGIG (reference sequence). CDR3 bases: TGTGCCTCCGAAGGACAGGGCGAATTCTCTGAAGCTTTCTTT. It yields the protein CASEGQGEFSEAFF.

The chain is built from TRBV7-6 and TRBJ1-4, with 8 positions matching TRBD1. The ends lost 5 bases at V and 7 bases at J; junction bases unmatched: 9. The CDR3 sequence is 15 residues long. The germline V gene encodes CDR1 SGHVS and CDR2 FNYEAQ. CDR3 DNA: TGTGCCAGCAGCCAACAGACAGGGGACGGTGAAAAACTGTTTTTT. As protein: CASSQQTGDGEKLFF.

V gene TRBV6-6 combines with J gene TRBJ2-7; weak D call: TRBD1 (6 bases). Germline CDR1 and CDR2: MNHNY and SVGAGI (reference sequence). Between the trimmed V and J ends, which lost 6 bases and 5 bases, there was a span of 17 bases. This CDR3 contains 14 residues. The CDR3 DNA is TGTGCCAGCAGACGACAGGTTGGAGTTGACGAGCAGTACTTC. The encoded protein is CASRRQVGVDEQYF.

The chain's CDR3 is CASSTTSGGSQETQYF. The CDR3 nucleotides are TGCGCCAGCAGCACTACTAGCGGGGGCAGCCAAGAGACCCAGTACTTC. V and J are TRBV5-1 and TRBJ2-5, with 11 bases matching TRBD2. The germline V gene encodes CDR1 SGHRS and CDR2 YFSETQ. Trimming took 4 bases from V and 1 from J; bases not matched to a gene: 6. This CDR3 spans 16 amino acids.

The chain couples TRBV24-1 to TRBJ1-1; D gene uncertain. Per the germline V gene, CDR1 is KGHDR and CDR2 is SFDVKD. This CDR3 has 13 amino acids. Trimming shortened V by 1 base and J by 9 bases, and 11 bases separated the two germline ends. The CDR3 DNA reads TGTGCCACCAGTGATTTCGGCCATGGGAAAGCTTTCTTT. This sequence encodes CATSDFGHGKAFF.

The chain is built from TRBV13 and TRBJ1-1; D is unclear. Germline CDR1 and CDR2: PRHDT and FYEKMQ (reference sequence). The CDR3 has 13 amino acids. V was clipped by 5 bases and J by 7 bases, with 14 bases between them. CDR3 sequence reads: CASSPSTALEAFF. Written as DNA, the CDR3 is TGTGCCAGCAGCCCCTCGACGGCTCTTGAAGCTTTCTTT. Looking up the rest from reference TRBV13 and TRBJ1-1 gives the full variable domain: AAGVIQSPRHLIKEKRETATLKCYPIPRHDTVYWYQQGPGQDPQFLISFYEKMQSDKGSIPDRFSAQQFSDYHSELNMSSLELGDSALYFCASSPSTALEAFFGQGTRLTVV.

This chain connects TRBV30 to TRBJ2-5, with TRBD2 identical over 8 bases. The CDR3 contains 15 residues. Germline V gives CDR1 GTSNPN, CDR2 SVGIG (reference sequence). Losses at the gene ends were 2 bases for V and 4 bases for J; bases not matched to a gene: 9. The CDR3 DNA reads TGTGCCTGGAGTTTCCGGGGGGGGCCGGGAGAGACCCAGTACTTC. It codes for CAWSFRGGPGETQYF.

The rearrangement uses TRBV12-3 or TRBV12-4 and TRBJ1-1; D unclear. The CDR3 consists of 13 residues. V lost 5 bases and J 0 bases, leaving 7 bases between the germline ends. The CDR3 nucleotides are TGTGCCAGCAGTAGGTTCATGAACACTGAAGCTTTCTTT. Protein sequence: CASSRFMNTEAFF.

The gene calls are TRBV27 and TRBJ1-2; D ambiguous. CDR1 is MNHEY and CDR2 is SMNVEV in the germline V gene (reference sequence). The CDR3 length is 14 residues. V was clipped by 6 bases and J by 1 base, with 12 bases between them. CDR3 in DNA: TGTGCCAGCAGGCGCCTGTCCGATAACTATGGCTACACCTTC. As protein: CASRRLSDNYGYTF.

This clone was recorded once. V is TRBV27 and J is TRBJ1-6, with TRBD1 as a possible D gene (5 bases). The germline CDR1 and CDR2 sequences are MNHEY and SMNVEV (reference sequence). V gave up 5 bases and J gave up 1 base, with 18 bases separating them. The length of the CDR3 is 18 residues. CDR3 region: CASSQGAGTGSYNSPLHF. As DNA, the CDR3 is TGTGCCAGCAGTCAAGGAGCAGGGACCGGGTCCTATAATTCACCCCTCCACTTT.